The source of this T cell receptor beta chain is a study of blood T cell repertoires in COVID-19. Original methodology: By means of reference gene primer amplification, nucleated cell counts were estimated. Method: immunoSEQ multiplex PCR; TCRdb's copy keeps in-frame clones and lacks some. For V, J and clone size, that table is used; D and trimming come from the DNA. The table shows roughly 90,000 clones, with about 89% occurring only once. Seattle patients were enrolled while actively infected and followed longitudinally. This CDR3 spans 15 amino acids. CDR1 and CDR2 from the germline V gene are WSHSY and SAAADI. Trimming took 10 bases from V and 2 from J, leaving 21 bases between them.

Sequences were obtained from peripheral blood. The origin of this receptor is a man aged 45-65 years with COVID-19, enrolled during active disease. V and J are TRBV10-2 and TRBJ2-7; D may be TRBD1 (5 bases). The chain's CDR3 is CATLTPDKATYEQYF. CDR3 nucleotides: TGCGCCACCCTGACGCCGGACAAGGCGACCTACGAGCAGTACTTC.